A selection of T cell receptor beta chains follows, all from one sample in a study of blood T cells in healthy people across ages. Via MiXCR, TCRdb re-called the 5' RACE reads, giving one row per CDR3 protein. The table has some 800,000 distinct CDR3 sequences, about 25% seen once. These records were also assigned to another study, of T cells of mothers and their children.

The sample taken for sequencing was blood. These receptors were taken from a boy aged 10-17 years in good health. The CDR3 runs from the conserved cysteine through the conserved F or W. A D gene is named only where the DNA matches it firmly. The size of a clone is reported for some rows only, either as once, few or many, or as a class for expanded clones.

J gene: TRBJ2-3; clone size: few; V gene: TRBV9; D gene: .; CDR3 DNA: TGTGCCAGCAGCGTAGGTAGCAGCATCTTAGATACGCAGTATTTT; CDR3 protein: CASSVGSSILDTQYF
J gene: TRBJ2-1; clone size: .; V gene: TRBV5-6; D gene: .; CDR3 DNA: TGTGCCAGCAGCTTTGGCCAGGGTGCTAGGAATGAGCAGTTCTTC; CDR3 protein: CASSFGQGARNEQFF
J gene: TRBJ1-2; clone size: few; V gene: TRBV20-1; D gene: .; CDR3 DNA: TGCAGTGCTAGTTCGGCGGGAAACTATGGCTACACCTTC; CDR3 protein: CSASSAGNYGYTF
J gene: TRBJ2-5; clone size: .; V gene: TRBV7-2; D gene: TRBD2; CDR3 DNA: TGTGCCAGCAGCCGTGGGACTAGCTCACTAGAGACCCAGTACTTC; CDR3 protein: CASSRGTSSLETQYF
J gene: TRBJ2-7; clone size: few; V gene: TRBV7-2; D gene: TRBD1; CDR3 DNA: TGTGCCAGCAGCCGTGGACAGGGGGCCACCTACGAGCAGTACTTC; CDR3 protein: CASSRGQGATYEQYF
J gene: TRBJ2-5; clone size: .; V gene: TRBV29-1; D gene: .; CDR3 DNA: TGCAGCGTTCTTCCAGCCGGGGGGCCGCAAGAGACCCAGTACTTC; CDR3 protein: CSVLPAGGPQETQYF
J gene: TRBJ1-6; clone size: few; V gene: TRBV6-2/TRBV6-3; D gene: .; CDR3 DNA: TGTGCCAGCAGTCCCCAATGGAATTCACCCCTCCACTTT; CDR3 protein: CASSPQWNSPLHF
J gene: TRBJ2-3; clone size: .; V gene: TRBV6-1; D gene: .; CDR3 DNA: TGTGCCAGCAGTGAAGCGGTCGTTAGCACAGATACGCAGTATTTT; CDR3 protein: CASSEAVVSTDTQYF
J gene: TRBJ1-1; clone size: few; V gene: TRBV19; D gene: TRBD1; CDR3 DNA: TGTGCCAGTAGTCTCCGGGACAGGGGTCACACTGAAGCTTTCTTT; CDR3 protein: CASSLRDRGHTEAFF
J gene: TRBJ1-1; clone size: few; V gene: TRBV4-2; D gene: .; CDR3 DNA: TGTGCCAGCAGCCAAGATCCCGGGGATCGCGGTGAAGCTTTCTTT; CDR3 protein: CASSQDPGDRGEAFF
J gene: TRBJ1-1; clone size: few; V gene: TRBV7-6; D gene: .; CDR3 DNA: TGTGCCAGCAGCTTAGTTCTCAAGGACGGAGACACTGAAGCTTTCTTT; CDR3 protein: CASSLVLKDGDTEAFF
J gene: TRBJ1-2; clone size: .; V gene: TRBV12-3/TRBV12-4; D gene: .; CDR3 DNA: TGTGCCAGCAGTTTAGTGGGGATGGAAGGCTACACCTTC; CDR3 protein: CASSLVGMEGYTF
J gene: TRBJ2-5; clone size: .; V gene: TRBV2; D gene: TRBD2; CDR3 DNA: TGTGCCAGCAGGGAGCCGGGACTAGCGGGAGGGCGGCAGACCCAGTACTTC; CDR3 protein: CASREPGLAGGRQTQYF
J gene: TRBJ1-4; clone size: .; V gene: TRBV20-1; D gene: .; CDR3 DNA: TGCAGTGCTAGATCTGGGGTCGGGGCGACTAATGAAAAACTGTTTTTT; CDR3 protein: CSARSGVGATNEKLFF
J gene: TRBJ2-1; clone size: once; V gene: TRBV6-2/TRBV6-3; D gene: .; CDR3 DNA: TGTGCCAGCAGTTACGGTGTAAAGGGGTCACCGAGGTACTTCTTC; CDR3 protein: CASSYGVKGSPRYFF
J gene: TRBJ1-4; clone size: few; V gene: TRBV30; D gene: .; CDR3 DNA: TGTGCCTGGAGACTCCCTAAGGGGGTGGGGGATGAAAAACTGTTTTTT; CDR3 protein: CAWRLPKGVGDEKLFF
J gene: TRBJ2-7; clone size: few; V gene: TRBV29-1; D gene: .; CDR3 DNA: TGCAGCGTTGAGGTCGGAACCTACGAGCAGTACTTC; CDR3 protein: CSVEVGTYEQYF
J gene: TRBJ2-3; clone size: few; V gene: TRBV5-1; D gene: .; CDR3 DNA: TGCGCCAGCAGCCAACAATGGGGGGATACAGATACGCAGTATTTT; CDR3 protein: CASSQQWGDTDTQYF
J gene: TRBJ2-5; clone size: .; V gene: TRBV29-1; D gene: .; CDR3 DNA: TGCAGCGTTGAGGGCACAACCGGTTTCCAAGAGACCCAGTACTTC; CDR3 protein: CSVEGTTGFQETQYF
J gene: TRBJ2-7; clone size: .; V gene: TRBV15; D gene: .; CDR3 DNA: TGTGCCACCAGCAGGGGCAGGGTATTCTACGAGCAGTACTTC; CDR3 protein: CATSRGRVFYEQYF
J gene: TRBJ1-4; clone size: few; V gene: TRBV7-9; D gene: .; CDR3 DNA: TGTGCCAGCAGCTTAGTACCGGACAGCCATGAAAAACTGTTTTTT; CDR3 protein: CASSLVPDSHEKLFF
J gene: TRBJ1-2; clone size: .; V gene: TRBV7-9; D gene: .; CDR3 DNA: TGTGCCAGCAGCCAAGTCGGGCCTCGGATAGGCTACACCTTC; CDR3 protein: CASSQVGPRIGYTF
J gene: TRBJ2-3; clone size: few; V gene: TRBV28; D gene: TRBD1; CDR3 DNA: TGTGCCAGCAGCCCGGGACAGGGTTTGACTGATACGCAGTATTTT; CDR3 protein: CASSPGQGLTDTQYF
J gene: TRBJ1-3; clone size: .; V gene: TRBV6-2/TRBV6-3; D gene: .; CDR3 DNA: TGTGCCAGCAGTTATCCCAGGACGGGTGTCTCTGGAAACACCATATATTTT; CDR3 protein: CASSYPRTGVSGNTIYF
J gene: TRBJ1-2; clone size: .; V gene: TRBV29-1; D gene: .; CDR3 DNA: TGCAGCGTTGACGGTGGGCCTAACTATGGCTACACCTTC; CDR3 protein: CSVDGGPNYGYTF
J gene: TRBJ2-5; clone size: .; V gene: TRBV24-1; D gene: TRBD2; CDR3 DNA: TGTGCCACCAGTGACCAGCTAGCGGGGGGACACGAGACCCAGTACTTC; CDR3 protein: CATSDQLAGGHETQYF
J gene: TRBJ2-5; clone size: many; V gene: TRBV18; D gene: TRBD1; CDR3 DNA: TGTGCCAGCTCACAAAGGGCAGGGACAGGTCAAGAGACCCAGTACTTC; CDR3 protein: CASSQRAGTGQETQYF
J gene: TRBJ2-7; clone size: many; V gene: TRBV4-3; D gene: .; CDR3 DNA: TGCGCCAGCAGCCAAGATGCGGCAGGCTACGAGCAGTACTTC; CDR3 protein: CASSQDAAGYEQYF
J gene: TRBJ2-1; clone size: .; V gene: TRBV12-3/TRBV12-4; D gene: .; CDR3 DNA: TGTGCCAGCACCCCCTATACTTTGAATGAGCAATTCTTC; CDR3 protein: CASTPYTLNEQFF
J gene: TRBJ2-1; clone size: .; V gene: TRBV10-2; D gene: .; CDR3 DNA: TGCGCCAGCAGAAGGACAAATCAAGGCAATGAGCAGTTCTTC; CDR3 protein: CASRRTNQGNEQFF
J gene: TRBJ2-5; clone size: .; V gene: TRBV5-1; D gene: TRBD2; CDR3 DNA: TGCGCCAGCAGCCTTACTAGCGTATTAGAGACCCAGTACTTC; CDR3 protein: CASSLTSVLETQYF
J gene: TRBJ1-6; clone size: .; V gene: TRBV20-1; D gene: .; CDR3 DNA: TGCAGTGCCCAGGGGAGCTCCTATAATTCACCCCTCCACTTT; CDR3 protein: CSAQGSSYNSPLHF
J gene: TRBJ2-3; clone size: few; V gene: TRBV29-1; D gene: .; CDR3 DNA: TGCAGCCTCGAGGTCACAGATACGCAGTATTTT; CDR3 protein: CSLEVTDTQYF
J gene: TRBJ2-7; clone size: .; V gene: TRBV28; D gene: .; CDR3 DNA: TGTGCCAGCAGTCAGAGTGAGTTTCACGAGCAGTACTTC; CDR3 protein: CASSQSEFHEQYF
J gene: TRBJ2-5; clone size: .; V gene: TRBV18; D gene: .; CDR3 DNA: TGTGCCAGCTCACCGGTGGGCGGAGGGACCCAGTACTTC; CDR3 protein: CASSPVGGGTQYF
J gene: TRBJ1-4; clone size: few; V gene: TRBV4-3; D gene: .; CDR3 DNA: TGCGCCAGCAGCCAAGAAGGTCCTTGGAAGGCAACTAATGAGAAACTGTTTTTT; CDR3 protein: CASSQEGPWKATNEKLFF
J gene: TRBJ2-5; clone size: few; V gene: TRBV3-1; D gene: TRBD1; CDR3 DNA: TGTGCCAGCAGCCAGGGATTGACAGGGTTTTTGGAGACCCAGTACTTC; CDR3 protein: CASSQGLTGFLETQYF
J gene: TRBJ1-4; clone size: .; V gene: TRBV27; D gene: .; CDR3 DNA: TGTGCCCGCAGCTGGGTAGGGGGGGATGAAAAACTGTTTTTT; CDR3 protein: CARSWVGGDEKLFF
J gene: TRBJ1-4; clone size: few; V gene: TRBV5-1; D gene: .; CDR3 DNA: TGCGCCAGCAGCCCTGACCTAGCCGAAAAACTGTTTTTT; CDR3 protein: CASSPDLAEKLFF
J gene: TRBJ1-5; clone size: .; V gene: TRBV7-9; D gene: .; CDR3 DNA: TGTGCCAGCAGCTTCGTGAATCAGCCCCAGCATTTT; CDR3 protein: CASSFVNQPQHF
J gene: TRBJ2-3; clone size: .; V gene: TRBV5-1; D gene: .; CDR3 DNA: TGCGCCAGCAGCTTGCGTGGGAGAACACCTAGCACAGATACGCAGTATTTT; CDR3 protein: CASSLRGRTPSTDTQYF
J gene: TRBJ2-7; clone size: .; V gene: TRBV14; D gene: .; CDR3 DNA: TGTGCCAGCAGCCAGACCGGGTTCACCTACGAGCAGTACTTC; CDR3 protein: CASSQTGFTYEQYF
J gene: TRBJ1-3; clone size: few; V gene: TRBV27; D gene: .; CDR3 DNA: TGTGCCAGTACACGATCCGGGAGTTCTGGAAACACCATATATTTT; CDR3 protein: CASTRSGSSGNTIYF
J gene: TRBJ2-5; clone size: few; V gene: TRBV5-1; D gene: .; CDR3 DNA: TGCGCCAGCAGCTTGGGGAGGTTCCAAGAGACCCAGTACTTC; CDR3 protein: CASSLGRFQETQYF
J gene: TRBJ2-5; clone size: .; V gene: TRBV7-8; D gene: TRBD2; CDR3 DNA: TGTGCCAGCAGCTTTTCTAGCGGGTCCCAAGAGACCCAGTACTTC; CDR3 protein: CASSFSSGSQETQYF
J gene: TRBJ2-4; clone size: .; V gene: TRBV6-1; D gene: TRBD2; CDR3 DNA: TGTGCCAGCAGTGAGCGGGGGTCCAAAAACATTCAGTACTTC; CDR3 protein: CASSERGSKNIQYF
J gene: TRBJ2-1; clone size: few; V gene: TRBV6-2/TRBV6-3; D gene: TRBD2; CDR3 DNA: TGTGCCAGCAGTTGGGGACTAGCGGGACAGCAGTTCTTC; CDR3 protein: CASSWGLAGQQFF